This T cell receptor (beta chain) was captured by sequencing in a study of cytomegalovirus exposure and HLA in healthy donors. Findings and limits, study-wide: Confirmation in vitro established that a few CMV-associated chains were specific for CMV antigens. According to a later analysis, TCR clusters from the first cohort tended to co-occur in the 100 to 150 validation repertoires. Cytomegalovirus-associated TCR beta chains were listed, numbering some 150. The dataset shows that most TCR sequences were rare, while some public TCRs occurred in many donors.

The ends lost 6 bases at V and 4 bases at J; junction bases unmatched: 5. In germline, CDR1 is MNHEY, CDR2 SVGAGI. The CDR3 totals 14 residues. To note about this clone: The antigen remains unidentified.

Method: immunoSEQ multiplex PCR; TCRdb's copy keeps in-frame clones and lacks some. This sample carries more than 120,000 clones, about 91% of them seen once, and the ten largest clones take roughly 4.8%. The clonotype originates from a man younger than 35 in good health and CMV-seropositive. The chain combines TRBV6-5 with TRBJ2-7; 11 positions match TRBD2. Material: PBMCs. The chain's CDR3 is CASSLTSGRYEQYF. Written as DNA, the CDR3 is TGTGCCAGCAGCCTTACTAGCGGGAGATACGAGCAGTACTTC.